The TCR beta chain under discussion was sequenced for a study of T cell responses to AZD1222 COVID-19 vaccine (dated by TCRdb to the early 2020s). At the level of the whole study: TCR sequencing covered fewer than 250 trial participants: 200 to 210 given two doses of AZD1222 and 26 given two doses of MenACWY control vaccine. Trial participants were enrolled by age into subgroups of 18-55, 56-69 and 70-plus years, and around 140, 26 and 57 TCR-sequenced participants, respectively, were included in these subgroups. Results and caveats for the whole study, not just this receptor: Epitopes outside the regions mutated in the B.1.351 and B.1.1.7 variants were reportedly recognized by nearly half of the unique spike-specific TCRs. Participants were mostly white British, with more females than males. The authors suggested clonal diversity may have been underestimated. Conclusions about previously exposed vaccinees were limited because only six AZD1222 recipients were SARS-CoV-2 seropositive at baseline. No day 14 peak-response samples were available, so repertoires were characterized only after the peak T cell response. A significant rise in spike-specific TCR breadth and depth was observed after two AZD1222 doses relative to day 0 and relative to MenACWY recipients. In the small 56-69-year group, the increase in depth fell short of significance, most likely because of low power. CD4 TCRs associated with the vaccine covered the entire spike protein, and the dominant responses were in regions 160-218 and 743-854.

This sample's time point label indicates: about 28 days (+/-7) after the second vaccine dose. AZD1222 recipients with second doses at about 4 weeks or about 12 weeks were pooled, because spike-specific TCR depth and breadth did not differ between schedules. Vaccinee samples were obtained from the UK trials COV001 and COV002, which included a single-blind randomized controlled phase 2/3 trial of AZD1222 (ChAdOx1 nCoV-19) in healthy adults. Trial participant PBMC samples were collected at day 0 and day 28 after the second dose for TCRbeta chain sequencing. CDR1 and CDR2 (MNHEY, SVGEGT) derive from the germline V gene. V is shortened by 2 bases, J by 2 bases, and the region joining them spans 16 bases. Including cysteine and phenylalanine, the CDR3 has 16 amino acids. Of the read, only the CDR3 DNA is kept; its 48 bases are in frame from base 1. The CDR3 regions of human TCRbeta chains were subjected to immunosequencing. In the paper's pipeline: TCRs in the repertoires were compared against a reference library of SARS-CoV-2-specific TCRs that had been generated with the MIRA antigen-specificity platform. Breadth was defined as the fraction of unique TCRs that were SARS-CoV-2-associated, and depth was defined as the fraction of total T cells that were SARS-CoV-2-associated. Each spike-specific TCR was assigned to its reactive spike region and to a CD4 or CD8 class using the MIRA data. Log10-transformed breadth and depth values were compared by one-way ANOVA with Sidak's multiple comparisons tests. This immuneACCESS table, as held by TCRdb, lists in-frame sequences with V and J called but not all clones. Of the missing ones, under half trace to an unresolved V gene in checked studies; the others have no known cause. V and J calls and clone size are those listed in that table; D and trimming were worked out from the DNA. In this sample the table shows tens of thousands of clones, roughly 85% of which occur a single time. Together, the top ten hold 9.5% to 13% of the sample.

Worth noting for this clone: The antigen it binds to is not known. The sample holds no much larger clone one base away, and base qualities are not on file.

The sequencing here drew on peripheral blood, taken 28 days after the second AZD1222 dose. The sequence links TRBV6-2 or TRBV6-3 to TRBJ2-7, with the D gene call left open. The origin of this receptor is an adult who received the AZD1222 COVID-19 vaccine. The CDR3 reads CASSYERRSPTYEQYF. The DNA sequence is TGTGCCAGCAGTTACGAGAGGCGCAGCCCAACCTACGAGCAGTACTTC.